This TCR beta chain was retrieved from a study of identifying expanded T cells in peripheral blood. Profiled with immunoSEQ multiplex PCR; TCRdb holds only in-frame clones, not every one. The sample lists more than 85,000 clones; approximately 90% were seen once. This CDR3 region has 13 residues. CDR1 is SGHAT, CDR2 FQNNGV, per germline. Trimming removed 1 base from V and 8 bases from J, with 11 bases in between. Study-wide results and limits: Technical replicates showed about 1.2 changed clones; approximately two weeks about 16; four weeks 19. Roughly two-week clone count variance significantly increased as total template count grew.

Healthy donors had no documented immune events, such as infections, while sampled. Concerning this clone itself: The target antigen is unknown.

V gene TRBV11-2 combines with J gene TRBJ1-2, with a weak D call TRBD1 (5 bases). The origin of this receptor is a person aged 18 to 75 in good health. Specimen: blood. CDR3: CASSLGHRLGYTF. The CDR3 DNA is TGTGCCAGCAGCTTAGGGCACAGGCTAGGCTACACCTTC.